The source of this T cell receptor beta chain is a study of T-cell reconstitution after alpha-beta-depleted transplantation in children. Study observations and caveats: Several hundred graft clones that had expanded were reportedly the source of alpha-beta T cells about two months after transplant. Newly made T cells mostly supplied T-cell counts and diversity one year after transplant.

The germline gives CDR1 DFQATT, CDR2 SNEGSKA (reference sequence). Trimming left V 0 bases short and J 7 bases short, with 13 bases between. The CDR3 loop spans 14 amino acids. Unique molecular identifiers were built into the TCRbeta library. TCRdb itself ran the PCR reads through MiXCR, one entry per CDR3 protein. Of 480,000 or so distinct CDR3 sequences in the sample, roughly 10% were seen once. This clonotype was detected many times. Its antigen is unknown. The sample was PBMCs, taken before TCRalphabeta/CD19-depleted stem cell transplant. This clonotype was sampled from a child under 10 years old with inherited bone marrow failure, due to receive a stem cell transplant. The rearrangement uses TRBV20-1 and TRBJ2-1; possible D gene TRBD2, 6 bases. The CDR3 loop reads CSARDRDLANEQFF. DNA of the CDR3: TGCAGTGCTAGAGACCGGGACCTAGCGAATGAGCAGTTCTTC.